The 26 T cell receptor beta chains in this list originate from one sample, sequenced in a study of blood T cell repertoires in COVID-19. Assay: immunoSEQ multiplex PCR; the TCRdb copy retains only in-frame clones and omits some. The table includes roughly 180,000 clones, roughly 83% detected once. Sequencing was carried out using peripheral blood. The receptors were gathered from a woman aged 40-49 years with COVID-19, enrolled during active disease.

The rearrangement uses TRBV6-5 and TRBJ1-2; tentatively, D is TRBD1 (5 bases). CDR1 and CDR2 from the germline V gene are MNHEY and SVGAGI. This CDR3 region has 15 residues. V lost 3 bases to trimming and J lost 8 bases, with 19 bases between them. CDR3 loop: CASSYTNWGTAGYTF. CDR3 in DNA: TGTGCCAGCAGTTATACCAATTGGGGCACGGCGGGCTACACCTTC.

The CDR3 sequence: CASSLLDTNSPLHF. In DNA form, the CDR3 reads TGTGCCAGCTCACTGCTGGACACCAATTCACCCCTCCACTTT. The chain joins TRBV18 to TRBJ1-6, with a weak D call TRBD1 (5 bases). Trimming cost V 4 bases and J 7 bases, with 11 bases left between them. The germline V gene has CDR1 KGHSH and CDR2 LQKENI. CDR3 size: 14 residues.

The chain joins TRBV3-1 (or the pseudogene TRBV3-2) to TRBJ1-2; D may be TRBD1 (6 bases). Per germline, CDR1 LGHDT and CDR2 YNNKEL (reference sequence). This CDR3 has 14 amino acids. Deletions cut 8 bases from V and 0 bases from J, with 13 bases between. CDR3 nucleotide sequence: TGTGCCAGCTCAACAGGGTCGGCTAACTATGGCTACACCTTC. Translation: CASSTGSANYGYTF.

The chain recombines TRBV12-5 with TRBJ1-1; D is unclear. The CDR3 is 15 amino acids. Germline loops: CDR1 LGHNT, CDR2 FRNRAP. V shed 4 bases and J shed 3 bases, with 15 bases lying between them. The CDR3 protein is CASGSHMGPYTEAFF. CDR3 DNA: TGTGCTAGTGGTTCCCACATGGGCCCTTACACTGAAGCTTTCTTT.

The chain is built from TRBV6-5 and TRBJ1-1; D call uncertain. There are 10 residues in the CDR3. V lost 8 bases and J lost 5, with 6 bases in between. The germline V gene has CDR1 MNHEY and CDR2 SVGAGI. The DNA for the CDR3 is TGTGCCAGCTACAGTACTGAAGCTTTCTTT. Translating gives CASYSTEAFF.

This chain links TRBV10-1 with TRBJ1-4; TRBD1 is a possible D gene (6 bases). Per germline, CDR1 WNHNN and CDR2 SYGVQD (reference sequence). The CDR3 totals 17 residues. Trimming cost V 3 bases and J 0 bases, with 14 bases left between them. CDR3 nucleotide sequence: TGCGCCAGCAGTGATCGGGGGGCACCTGCAACTAATGAAAAACTGTTTTTT. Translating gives CASSDRGAPATNEKLFF.

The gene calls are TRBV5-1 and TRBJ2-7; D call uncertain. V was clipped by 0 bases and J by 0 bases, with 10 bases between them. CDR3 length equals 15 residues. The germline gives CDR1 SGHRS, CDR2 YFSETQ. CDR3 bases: TGCGCCAGCAGCTTGGCTCAGCCTAGCTCCTACGAGCAGTACTTC. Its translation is CASSLAQPSSYEQYF.

The DNA of the CDR3 is TGTGCCAGCTCATGGACTAGCGGCTCCTACGAGCAGTACTTC. The encoded protein is CASSWTSGSYEQYF. This chain joins TRBV18 and TRBJ2-7; 10 bases map to TRBD2. The CDR3 spans 14 residues. V lost 5 bases, J lost 0 bases, and 1 base stayed unmatched. Looked up from germline, CDR1 is KGHSH and CDR2 is LQKENI.

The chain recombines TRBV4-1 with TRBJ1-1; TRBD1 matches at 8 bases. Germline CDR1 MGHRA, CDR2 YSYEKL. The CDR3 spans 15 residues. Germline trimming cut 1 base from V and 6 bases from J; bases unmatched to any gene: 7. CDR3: CASSQGLQGVPEAFF. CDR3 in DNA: TGCGCCAGCAGCCAAGGACTACAGGGGGTACCTGAAGCTTTCTTT.

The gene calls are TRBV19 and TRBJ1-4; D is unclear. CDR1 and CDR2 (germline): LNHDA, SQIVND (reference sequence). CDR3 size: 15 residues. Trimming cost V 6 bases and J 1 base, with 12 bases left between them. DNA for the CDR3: TGTGCCAGTAGCCCATCAGGTAGAACTAATGAAAAACTGTTTTTT. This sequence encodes CASSPSGRTNEKLFF.

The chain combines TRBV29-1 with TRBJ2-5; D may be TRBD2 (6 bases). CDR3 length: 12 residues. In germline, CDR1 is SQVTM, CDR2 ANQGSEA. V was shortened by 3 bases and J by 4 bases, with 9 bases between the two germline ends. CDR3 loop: CSVDLGGETQYF. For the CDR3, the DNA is TGCAGCGTTGATTTGGGAGGAGAGACCCAGTACTTC.

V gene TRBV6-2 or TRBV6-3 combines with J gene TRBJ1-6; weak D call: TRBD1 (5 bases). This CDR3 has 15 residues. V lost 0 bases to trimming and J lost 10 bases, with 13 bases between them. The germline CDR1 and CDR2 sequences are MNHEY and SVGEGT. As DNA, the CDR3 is TGTGCCAGCAGTTACTCGGCAGGGATGATGTCACCCCTCCACTTT. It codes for CASSYSAGMMSPLHF.

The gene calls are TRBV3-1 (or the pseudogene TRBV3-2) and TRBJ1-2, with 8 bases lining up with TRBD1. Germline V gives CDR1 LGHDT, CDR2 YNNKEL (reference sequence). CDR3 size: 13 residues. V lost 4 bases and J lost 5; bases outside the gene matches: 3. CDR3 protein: CASSLRTGYGYTF. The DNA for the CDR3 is TGTGCCAGCAGCCTGCGGACAGGGTATGGCTACACCTTC.

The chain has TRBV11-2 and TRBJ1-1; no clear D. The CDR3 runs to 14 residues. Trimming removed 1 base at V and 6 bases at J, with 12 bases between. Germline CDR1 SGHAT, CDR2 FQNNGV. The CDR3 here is CASSLALWEAEAFF. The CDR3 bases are TGTGCCAGCAGCTTAGCCTTGTGGGAGGCTGAAGCTTTCTTT.

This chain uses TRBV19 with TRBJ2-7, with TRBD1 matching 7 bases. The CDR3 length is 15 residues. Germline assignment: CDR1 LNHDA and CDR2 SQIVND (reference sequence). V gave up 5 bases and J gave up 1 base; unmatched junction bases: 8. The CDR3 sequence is CASSLRTGASYEQYF. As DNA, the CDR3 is TGTGCCAGTAGTCTTCGGACAGGCGCTTCCTACGAGCAGTACTTC.

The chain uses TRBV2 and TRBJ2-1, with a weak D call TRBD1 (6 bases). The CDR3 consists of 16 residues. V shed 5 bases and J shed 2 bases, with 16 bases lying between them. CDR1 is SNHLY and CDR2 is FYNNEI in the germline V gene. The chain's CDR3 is CASSYTLQGTYNEQFF. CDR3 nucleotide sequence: TGTGCCAGCAGTTATACTTTACAGGGAACCTACAATGAGCAGTTCTTC.

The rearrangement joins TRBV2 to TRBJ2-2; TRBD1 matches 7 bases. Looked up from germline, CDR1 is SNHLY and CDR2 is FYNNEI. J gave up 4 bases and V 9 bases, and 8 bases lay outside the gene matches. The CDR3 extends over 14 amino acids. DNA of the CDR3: TGTGCCAGTACCGACAGGGTCGGCACCGGGGAGCTGTTTTTT. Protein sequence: CASTDRVGTGELFF.

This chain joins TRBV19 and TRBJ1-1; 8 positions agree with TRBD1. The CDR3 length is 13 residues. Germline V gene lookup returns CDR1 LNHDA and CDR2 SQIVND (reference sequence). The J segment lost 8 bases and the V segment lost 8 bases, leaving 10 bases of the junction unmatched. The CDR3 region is CASASQGAGEAFF. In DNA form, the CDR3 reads TGTGCCAGTGCCTCTCAGGGGGCGGGAGAAGCTTTCTTT. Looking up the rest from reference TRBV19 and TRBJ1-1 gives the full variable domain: DGGITQSPKYLFRKEGQNVTLSCEQNLNHDAMYWYRQDPGQGLRLIYYSQIVNDFQKGDIAEGYSVSREKKESFPLTVTSAQKNPTAFYLCASASQGAGEAFFGQGTRLTVV.

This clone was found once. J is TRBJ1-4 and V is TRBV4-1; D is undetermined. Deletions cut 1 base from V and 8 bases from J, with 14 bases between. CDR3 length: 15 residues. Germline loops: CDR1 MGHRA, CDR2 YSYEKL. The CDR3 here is CASSQGASRGEKLFF. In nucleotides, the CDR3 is TGCGCCAGCAGCCAAGGGGCCTCCAGAGGGGAAAAACTGTTTTTT.

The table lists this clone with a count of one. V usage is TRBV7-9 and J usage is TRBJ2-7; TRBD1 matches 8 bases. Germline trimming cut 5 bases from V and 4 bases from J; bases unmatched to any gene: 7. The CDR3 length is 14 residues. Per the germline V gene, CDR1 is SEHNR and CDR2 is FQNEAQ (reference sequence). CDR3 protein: CASSLPDRVYEQYF. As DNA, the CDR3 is TGTGCCAGCAGCCTACCGGACAGGGTGTACGAGCAGTACTTC.

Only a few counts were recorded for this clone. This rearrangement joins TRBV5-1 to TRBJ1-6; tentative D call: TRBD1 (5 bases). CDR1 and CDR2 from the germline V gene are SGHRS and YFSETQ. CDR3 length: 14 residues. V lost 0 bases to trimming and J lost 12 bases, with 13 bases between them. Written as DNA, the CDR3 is TGCGCCAGCAGCTTGGGGGGGACTTTTGGACCCCTCCACTTT. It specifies CASSLGGTFGPLHF. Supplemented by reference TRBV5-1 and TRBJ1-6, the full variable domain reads KAGVTQTPRYLIKTRGQQVTLSCSPISGHRSVSWYQQTPGQGLQFLFEYFSETQRNKGNFPGRFSGRQFSNSRSEMNVSTLELGDSALYLCASSLGGTFGPLHFGNGTRLTVT.

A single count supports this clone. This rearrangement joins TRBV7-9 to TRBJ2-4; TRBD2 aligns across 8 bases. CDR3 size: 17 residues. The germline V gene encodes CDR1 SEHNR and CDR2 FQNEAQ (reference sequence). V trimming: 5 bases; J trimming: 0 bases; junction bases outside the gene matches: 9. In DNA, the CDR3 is TGTGCCAGCAGCCCCCTGACGGGGGGGCTAGCCAAAAACATTCAGTACTTC. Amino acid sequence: CASSPLTGGLAKNIQYF.

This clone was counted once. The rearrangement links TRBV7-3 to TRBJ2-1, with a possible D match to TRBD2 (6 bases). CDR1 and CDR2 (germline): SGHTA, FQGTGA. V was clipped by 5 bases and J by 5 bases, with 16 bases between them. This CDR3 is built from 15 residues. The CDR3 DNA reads TGTGCCAGCAGCCTCCGACTAGTTTCGGACAATGAGCAGTTCTTC. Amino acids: CASSLRLVSDNEQFF.

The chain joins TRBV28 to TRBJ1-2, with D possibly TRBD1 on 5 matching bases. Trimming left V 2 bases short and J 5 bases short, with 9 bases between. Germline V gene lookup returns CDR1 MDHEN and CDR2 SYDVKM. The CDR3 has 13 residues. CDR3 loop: CASSLPDSYGYTF. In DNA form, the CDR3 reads TGTGCCAGCAGTTTACCCGACAGTTATGGCTACACCTTC.

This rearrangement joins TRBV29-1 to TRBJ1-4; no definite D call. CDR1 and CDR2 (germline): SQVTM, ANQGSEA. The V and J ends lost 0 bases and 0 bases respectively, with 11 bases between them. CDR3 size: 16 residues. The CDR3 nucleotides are TGCAGCGTTGAAGATCCTACGAGCGCAACTAATGAAAAACTGTTTTTT. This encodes CSVEDPTSATNEKLFF.

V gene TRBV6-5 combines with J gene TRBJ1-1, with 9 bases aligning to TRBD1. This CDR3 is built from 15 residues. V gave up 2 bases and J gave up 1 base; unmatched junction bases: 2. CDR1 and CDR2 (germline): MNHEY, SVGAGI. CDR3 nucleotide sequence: TGTGCCAGCAGTTACGGGACAGGGAGGAACACTGAAGCTTTCTTT. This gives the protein CASSYGTGRNTEAFF.